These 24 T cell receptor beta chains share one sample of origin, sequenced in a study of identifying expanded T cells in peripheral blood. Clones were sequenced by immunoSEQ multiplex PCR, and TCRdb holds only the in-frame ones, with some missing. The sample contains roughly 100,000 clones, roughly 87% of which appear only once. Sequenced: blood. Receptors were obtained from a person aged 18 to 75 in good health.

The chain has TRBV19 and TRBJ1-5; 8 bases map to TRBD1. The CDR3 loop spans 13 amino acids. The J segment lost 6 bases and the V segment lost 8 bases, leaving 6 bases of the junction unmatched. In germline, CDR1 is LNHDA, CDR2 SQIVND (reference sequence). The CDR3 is CASDDRGGQPQHF. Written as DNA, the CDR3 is TGTGCCAGTGACGACAGGGGTGGTCAGCCCCAGCATTTT.

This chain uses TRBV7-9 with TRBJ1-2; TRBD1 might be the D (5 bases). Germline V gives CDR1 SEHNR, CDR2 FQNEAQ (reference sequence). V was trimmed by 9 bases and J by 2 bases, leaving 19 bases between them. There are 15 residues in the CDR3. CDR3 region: CASRISGGMNYGYTF. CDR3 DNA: TGTGCCAGTAGGATAAGTGGGGGAATGAACTATGGCTACACCTTC. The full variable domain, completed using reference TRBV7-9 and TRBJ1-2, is DTGVSQNPRHKITKRGQNVTFRCDPISEHNRLYWYRQTLGQGPEFLTYFQNEAQLEKSRLLSDRFSAERPKGSFSTLEIQRTEQGDSAMYLCASRISGGMNYGYTFGSGTRLTVV.

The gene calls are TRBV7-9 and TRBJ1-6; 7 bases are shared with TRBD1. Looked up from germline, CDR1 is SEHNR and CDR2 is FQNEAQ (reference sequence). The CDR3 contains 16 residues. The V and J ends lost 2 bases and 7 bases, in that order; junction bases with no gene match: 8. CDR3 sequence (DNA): TGTGCCAGCAGCTTATCCCCAGGGGGAGGCAATTCACCCCTCCACTTT. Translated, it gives CASSLSPGGGNSPLHF.

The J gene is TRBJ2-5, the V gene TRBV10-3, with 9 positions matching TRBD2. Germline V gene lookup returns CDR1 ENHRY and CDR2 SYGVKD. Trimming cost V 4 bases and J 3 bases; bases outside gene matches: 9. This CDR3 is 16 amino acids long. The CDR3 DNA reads TGTGCCATCAGTGCGCGACCTATAGCGGGGGAAGAGACCCAGTACTTC. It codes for CAISARPIAGEETQYF.

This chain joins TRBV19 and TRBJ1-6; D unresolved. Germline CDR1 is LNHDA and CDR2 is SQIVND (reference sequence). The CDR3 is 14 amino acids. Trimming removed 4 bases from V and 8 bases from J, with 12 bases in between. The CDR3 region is CASSTGMSYSPLHF. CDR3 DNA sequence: TGTGCCAGTAGTACAGGCATGAGCTATTCACCCCTCCACTTT.

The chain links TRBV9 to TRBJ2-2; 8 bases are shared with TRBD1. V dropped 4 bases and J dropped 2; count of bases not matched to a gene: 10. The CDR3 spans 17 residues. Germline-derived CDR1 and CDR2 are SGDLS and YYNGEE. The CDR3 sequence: CASSNHRTGPNTGELFF. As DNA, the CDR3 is TGTGCCAGCAGCAACCATCGGACAGGGCCTAACACCGGGGAGCTGTTTTTT.

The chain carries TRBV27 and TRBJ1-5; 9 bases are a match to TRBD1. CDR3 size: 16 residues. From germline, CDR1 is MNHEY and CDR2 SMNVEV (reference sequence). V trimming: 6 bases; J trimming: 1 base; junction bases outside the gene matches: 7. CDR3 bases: TGTGCCAGCAGCTGGGACAGGGCGAAGAGCAATCAGCCCCAGCATTTT. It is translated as CASSWDRAKSNQPQHF.

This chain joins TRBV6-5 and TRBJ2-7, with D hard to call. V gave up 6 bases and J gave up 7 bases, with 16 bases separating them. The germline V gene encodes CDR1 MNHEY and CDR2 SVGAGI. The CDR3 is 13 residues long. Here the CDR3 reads CASSHRTEGEQYF. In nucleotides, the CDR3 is TGTGCCAGCAGCCACAGAACGGAAGGGGAGCAGTACTTC.

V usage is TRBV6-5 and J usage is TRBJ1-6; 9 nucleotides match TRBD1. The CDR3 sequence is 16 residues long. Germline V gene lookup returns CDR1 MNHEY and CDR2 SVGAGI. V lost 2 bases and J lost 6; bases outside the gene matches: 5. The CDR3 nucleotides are TGTGCCAGCAGTTACCTGACAGGGGGTTTTAATTCACCCCTCCACTTT. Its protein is CASSYLTGGFNSPLHF.

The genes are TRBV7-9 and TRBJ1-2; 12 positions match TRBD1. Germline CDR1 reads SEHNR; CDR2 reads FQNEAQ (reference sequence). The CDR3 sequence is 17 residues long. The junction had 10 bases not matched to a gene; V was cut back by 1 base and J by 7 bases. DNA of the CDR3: TGTGCCAGCAGCTTAGTCGGGGACAGGGGGCCTACCCGTGGCTACACCTTC. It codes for CASSLVGDRGPTRGYTF.

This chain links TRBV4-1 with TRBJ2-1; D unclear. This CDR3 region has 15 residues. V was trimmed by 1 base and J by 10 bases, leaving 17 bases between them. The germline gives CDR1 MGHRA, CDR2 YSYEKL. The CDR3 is CASSQVGYSASEQFF. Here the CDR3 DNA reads TGCGCCAGCAGCCAAGTTGGGTACTCGGCGTCGGAGCAGTTCTTC.

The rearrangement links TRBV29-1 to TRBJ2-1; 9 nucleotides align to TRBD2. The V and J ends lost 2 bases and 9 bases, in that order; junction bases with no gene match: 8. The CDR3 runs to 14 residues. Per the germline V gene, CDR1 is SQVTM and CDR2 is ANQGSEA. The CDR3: CSVELSGGPSEQFF. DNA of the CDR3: TGCAGCGTTGAATTAAGCGGGGGGCCGAGTGAGCAGTTCTTC.

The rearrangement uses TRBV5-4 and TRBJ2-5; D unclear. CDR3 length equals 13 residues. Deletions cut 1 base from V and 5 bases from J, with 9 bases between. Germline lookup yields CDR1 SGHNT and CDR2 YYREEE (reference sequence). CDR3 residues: CASSLYEVETQYF. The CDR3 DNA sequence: TGTGCCAGCAGCTTGTATGAGGTGGAGACCCAGTACTTC.

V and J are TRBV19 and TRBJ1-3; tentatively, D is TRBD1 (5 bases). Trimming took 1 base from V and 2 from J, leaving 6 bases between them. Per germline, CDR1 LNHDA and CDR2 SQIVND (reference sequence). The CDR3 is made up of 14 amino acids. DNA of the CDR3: TGTGCCAGTAGTATAGTGGGACCTGGAAACACCATATATTTT. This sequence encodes CASSIVGPGNTIYF.

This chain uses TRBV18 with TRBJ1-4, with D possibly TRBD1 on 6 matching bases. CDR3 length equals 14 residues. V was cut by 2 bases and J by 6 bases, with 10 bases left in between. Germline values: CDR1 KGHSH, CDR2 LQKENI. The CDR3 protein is CASSPWGGDEKLFF. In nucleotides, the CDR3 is TGTGCCAGCTCACCATGGGGGGGCGATGAAAAACTGTTTTTT.

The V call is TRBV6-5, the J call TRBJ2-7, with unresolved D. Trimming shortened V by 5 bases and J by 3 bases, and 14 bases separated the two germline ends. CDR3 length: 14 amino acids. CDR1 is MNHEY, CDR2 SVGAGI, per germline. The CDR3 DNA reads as TGTGCCAGCAGTGACGCTCAGGTTGGCTACGAGCAGTACTTC. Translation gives CASSDAQVGYEQYF.

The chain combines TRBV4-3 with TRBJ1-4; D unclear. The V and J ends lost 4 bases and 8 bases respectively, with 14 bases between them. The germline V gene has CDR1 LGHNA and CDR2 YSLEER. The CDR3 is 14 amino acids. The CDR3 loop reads CASSLALSSEKLFF. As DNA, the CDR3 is TGCGCCAGCAGCCTTGCGCTAAGCTCCGAAAAACTGTTTTTT.

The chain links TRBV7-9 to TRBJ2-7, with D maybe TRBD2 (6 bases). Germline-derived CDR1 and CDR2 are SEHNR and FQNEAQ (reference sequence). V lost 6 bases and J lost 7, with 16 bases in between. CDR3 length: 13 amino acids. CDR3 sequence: CASRTGTSGEQYF. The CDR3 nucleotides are TGTGCCAGCAGGACTGGGACTTCGGGGGAGCAGTACTTC.

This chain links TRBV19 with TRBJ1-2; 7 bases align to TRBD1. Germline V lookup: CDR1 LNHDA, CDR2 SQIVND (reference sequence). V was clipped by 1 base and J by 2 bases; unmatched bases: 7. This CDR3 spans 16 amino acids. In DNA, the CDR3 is TGTGCCAGTAGTATAGTTCGCGCAGGGGGGAACTATGGCTACACCTTC. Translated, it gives CASSIVRAGGNYGYTF.

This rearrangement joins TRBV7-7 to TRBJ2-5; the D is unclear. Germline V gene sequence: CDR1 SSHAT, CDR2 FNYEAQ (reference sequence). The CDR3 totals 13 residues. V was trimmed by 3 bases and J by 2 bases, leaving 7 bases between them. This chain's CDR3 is CASSFFQQETQYF. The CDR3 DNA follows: TGTGCCAGCAGCTTTTTCCAGCAAGAGACCCAGTACTTC.

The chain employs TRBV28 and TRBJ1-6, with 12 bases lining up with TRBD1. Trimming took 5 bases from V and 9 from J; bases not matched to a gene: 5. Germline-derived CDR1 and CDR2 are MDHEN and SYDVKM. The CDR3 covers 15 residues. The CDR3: CASSLPGQGASPLHF. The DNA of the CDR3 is TGTGCCAGCAGTCTACCGGGACAGGGGGCTTCACCCCTCCACTTT.

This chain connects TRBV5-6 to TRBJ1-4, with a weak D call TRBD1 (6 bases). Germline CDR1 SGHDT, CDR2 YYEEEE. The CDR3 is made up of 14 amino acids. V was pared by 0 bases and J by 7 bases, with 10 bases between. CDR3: CASSLVRGGEKLFF. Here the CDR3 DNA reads TGTGCCAGCAGCTTGGTCAGGGGAGGTGAAAAACTGTTTTTT.

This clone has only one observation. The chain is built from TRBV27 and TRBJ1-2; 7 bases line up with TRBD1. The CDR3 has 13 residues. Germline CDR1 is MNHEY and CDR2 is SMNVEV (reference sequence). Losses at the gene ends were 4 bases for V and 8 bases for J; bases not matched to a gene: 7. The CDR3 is CASSSWTGWGYTF. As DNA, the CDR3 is TGTGCCAGCAGTTCCTGGACAGGTTGGGGCTACACCTTC.

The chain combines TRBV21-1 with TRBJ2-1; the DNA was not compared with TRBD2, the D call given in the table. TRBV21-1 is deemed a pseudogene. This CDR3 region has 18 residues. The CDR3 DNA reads TGTGCCAGCAGCTTCCCTAGTGGGGCGGGAATTATGCAGCATGAGCAGTTCTTC. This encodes CASSFPSGAGIMQHEQFF.